The clone carrying this TCR beta chain has just a few counts. This CDR3 comprises 13 residues. The V end lost 6 bases, the J end lost 4 bases, and 13 bases lay between the germline ends. This sample stems from a study of blood T cell repertoires in COVID-19. Study summary: Whether acute or convalescent, the COVID-19 samples came from the United States, Italy and Spain. Nucleic acid was either cDNA or gDNA, and it came from T cells, B-cell-depleted T cells, or PBMCs.

Original analysis: By means of reference gene primer amplification, nucleated cell counts were estimated. TCRdb's table, derived via immunoSEQ multiplex PCR, lists solely in-frame clones and lacks some. That table furnishes V, J and clone size, whereas the DNA furnished D and trimming. The data show around 83,000 clones, with around 86% seen just once and about 30% held by the top ten. The receptor was derived from a man aged 45 to 65 with active or convalescent COVID-19. The rearrangement links TRBV12-3 or TRBV12-4 to TRBJ2-7; D is possibly TRBD2 (6 bases). Sequencing input: peripheral blood. In nucleotides, the CDR3 is TGTGCCAGCAGACGGGACTCTTCATACGAGCAGTACTTC. Translation: CASRRDSSYEQYF.